One sample yielded the 22 T cell receptor beta chains listed below, sequenced in a study of molecular identifiers for immune sequencing clone quantification. TCRdb reprocessed the PCR reads with MiXCR, giving one entry per CDR3 protein. The table has about 510,000 distinct CDR3 sequences, approximately 25% seen once; the top ten hold approximately 0.76%. The material sequenced was naive CD8+ T cells from blood, with Jurkat cell RNA spiked in. As to subset: FACS-sorted CD8+CD4-CCR7+CD45RA+ naive T cells. Receptor source: a human donor in good health. Some libraries in this study had Jurkat cell RNA spiked in.

The gene calls are TRBV4-3 and TRBJ2-7, with 12 bases identical to TRBD2. Per the germline V gene, CDR1 is LGHNA and CDR2 is YSLEER. The CDR3 consists of 16 residues. The J segment lost 3 bases and the V segment lost 0 bases, leaving 3 bases of the junction unmatched. In DNA form, the CDR3 reads TGCGCCAGCAGCCAAGACCGGGGACTAGCGGGCTACGAGCAGTACTTC. Protein: CASSQDRGLAGYEQYF.

The V call is TRBV13, the J call TRBJ2-7, with D possibly being TRBD2 (5 bases). The germline CDR1 and CDR2 sequences are PRHDT and FYEKMQ (reference sequence). Trimming shortened V by 2 bases and J by 2 bases, and 13 bases separated the two germline ends. This CDR3 has 15 residues. CDR3 coding DNA: TGTGCCAGCAGCTTATTCGAACGGGATCCCTACGAGCAGTACTTC. It translates to CASSLFERDPYEQYF.

The rearrangement joins TRBV21-1 to TRBJ2-6; the D segment call TRBD1 is taken from the table without a DNA check. TRBV21-1 is flagged as a pseudogene. There are 16 residues in the CDR3. The CDR3 DNA reads as TGTGCCAGCAGCAAAAGGGGACAGGCCTCTTGGAACGTCCTGACTTTC. It translates to CASSKRGQASWNVLTF.

Note on this clonotype: The junction shows a germline mismatch at one end, possibly a read error. The rearrangement uses TRBV12-3 or TRBV12-4 and TRBJ2-5; the match to TRBD1 covers 7 bases. The CDR3 loop spans 15 amino acids. The chain's CDR3 is CASTSVGQAEETQYF. The CDR3 nucleotides read TGTGCCAGCACCTCCGTAGGACAGGCGGAAGAGACCCAGTACTTT.

The genes are TRBV20-1 and TRBJ2-7; 14 nucleotides line up with TRBD2. The germline V gene encodes CDR1 DFQATT and CDR2 SNEGSKA (reference sequence). This CDR3 is built from 14 residues. With V trimmed by 7 bases and J by 7 bases, 9 bases remained unmatched. The CDR3: CSVRLAGGGMEQYF. The DNA of the CDR3 is TGCAGTGTTCGACTAGCGGGAGGGGGAATGGAGCAGTACTTC.

As to this clonotype: A much larger clone lies a single base off, so this may be a read error. The chain carries TRBV27 and TRBJ2-3; D might be TRBD2 (5 bases). This CDR3 comprises 16 residues. Germline V gives CDR1 MNHEY, CDR2 SMNVEV (reference sequence). Written as DNA, the CDR3 is TGTGCCAGCAGTTTATCCCTGGGCCCTAGCACAGATACGCATTATTTT. It translates to CASSLSLGPSTDTHYF.

Of note for this clonotype: This sequence may be a read error, since a much larger clone differs from it by one base. This chain uses TRBV6-2 or TRBV6-3 with TRBJ2-7, with D unclear. The CDR3 extends over 12 amino acids. V lost 10 bases to trimming and J lost 2 bases, with 12 bases between them. Germline values: CDR1 MNHEY, CDR2 SVGEGT. CDR3 sequence (DNA): TGTGCCAACTCCCTCCAAACCTACGAGCAGTACTTC. This sequence encodes CANSLQTYEQYF.

This clonotype was observed at least ten times. V and J are TRBV12-5 and TRBJ2-7, with TRBD1 matching over 10 bases. Trimming cost V 1 base and J 5 bases; bases outside gene matches: 2. The CDR3 loop spans 14 amino acids. Germline CDR1 reads LGHNT; CDR2 reads FRNRAP. The CDR3 sequence is CASGLGDRGHEQYF. The CDR3 nucleotides are TGTGCTAGTGGTTTGGGGGACAGGGGACACGAGCAGTACTTC.

The gene calls are TRBV27 and TRBJ2-3; possibly TRBD1 or TRBD2 for D (7 bases each). The CDR3 covers 16 residues. The germline gives CDR1 MNHEY, CDR2 SMNVEV (reference sequence). V dropped 2 bases and J dropped 2 bases, with 14 bases sitting between them. CDR3 residues: CASSLLGGGTTDTQYF. The DNA of the CDR3 is TGTGCCAGCAGTTTACTGGGAGGGGGCACCACAGATACGCAGTATTTT.

On this clonotype: This may be a read error, as it is one base from a much larger clone. A read error is likely, as this CDR3 ends without the conserved phenylalanine or tryptophan. The V and J genes are TRBV29-1 and TRBJ1-2, with D hard to call. Deletions cut 0 bases from V and 0 bases from J, with 5 bases between. Per the germline V gene, CDR1 is SQVTM and CDR2 is ANQGSEA. CDR3 length: 13 residues. Written as DNA, the CDR3 is TGCAGCGTTGAAGATAACACTAACTATGGCTACACCTCC. Protein sequence: CSVEDNTNYGYTS.

This clonotype has a count of ten or more. J is TRBJ2-3 and V is TRBV7-2; D perhaps matches TRBD2 (5 bases). Germline-derived CDR1 and CDR2 are SGHTA and FQGNSA. There are 15 residues in the CDR3. V was shortened by 3 bases and J by 0 bases, with 10 bases between the two germline ends. The CDR3 region is CASSLGGPSTDTQYF. Written as DNA, the CDR3 is TGTGCCAGCAGCTTGGGCGGGCCTAGCACAGATACGCAGTATTTT. The whole variable domain, remainder taken from reference TRBV7-2 and TRBJ2-3, is GAGVSQSPSNKVTEKGKDVELRCDPISGHTALYWYRQSLGQGLEFLIYFQGNSAPDKSGLPSDRFSAERTGGSVSTLTIQRTQQEDSAVYLCASSLGGPSTDTQYFGPGTRLTVL.

To note about this clonotype: The junction departs from germline at one end; a sequencing error may be responsible. The chain joins TRBV5-1 to TRBJ1-1; a weak D match, TRBD1 (5 bases). This CDR3 has 14 amino acids. Germline V CDR1 and CDR2: SGHRS, YFSETQ. The CDR3 is CARSWGGMNTEAFF. The CDR3 nucleotides are TGCGCCCGCAGCTGGGGGGGGATGAACACTGAAGCTTTCTTT. The whole variable domain, filled in from reference TRBV5-1 and TRBJ1-1, reads KAGVTQTPRYLIKTRGQQVTLSCSPISGHRSVSWYQQTPGQGLQFLFEYFSETQRNKGNFPGRFSGRQFSNSRSEMNVSTLELGDSALYLCARSWGGMNTEAFFGQGTRLTVV.

The rearrangement links TRBV30 to TRBJ1-1; D remains unclear. V lost 5 bases and J 2 bases, leaving 6 bases between the germline ends. This CDR3 has 11 residues. Germline loops: CDR1 GTSNPN, CDR2 SVGIG (reference sequence). DNA of the CDR3: TGTGCCTGGGGGCCTAACACTGAAGCTTTCTTT. Translated, it gives CAWGPNTEAFF.

This clonotype was recorded many times. The chain carries TRBV2 and TRBJ1-5; TRBD1 aligns across 9 bases. This CDR3 is built from 15 residues. The junction had 8 bases not matched to a gene; V was cut back by 7 bases and J by 4 bases. CDR1 is SNHLY, CDR2 FYNNEI, per germline. Here the CDR3 DNA reads TGTGCCAGCACTACGGACAGGGGAAGTAATCAGCCCCAGCATTTT. Its protein product is CASTTDRGSNQPQHF.

The rearrangement links TRBV12-3 or TRBV12-4 to TRBJ2-2; 7 bases fit TRBD2. V lost 5 bases, J lost 1 base, and 7 bases stayed unmatched. There are 16 residues in the CDR3. In DNA form, the CDR3 reads TGTGCCAGCAGTAGCCTAGCGGCAGGGAACACCGGGGAGCTGTTTTTT. This encodes CASSSLAAGNTGELFF.

This clonotype was detected a few times. The V gene is TRBV19, the J gene TRBJ2-7; D could derive from TRBD1 or TRBD2 (5 bases each). The V end was cut by 3 bases, the J end by 3 bases, with 12 bases between. Germline V gene sequence: CDR1 LNHDA, CDR2 SQIVND (reference sequence). The CDR3 sequence is 14 residues long. The CDR3 sequence: CASSIGAGSYEQYF. The CDR3 DNA reads as TGTGCCAGTAGTATCGGTGCAGGGAGCTACGAGCAGTACTTC. Combining the CDR3 with reference TRBV19 and TRBJ2-7 gives the whole variable domain DGGITQSPKYLFRKEGQNVTLSCEQNLNHDAMYWYRQDPGQGLRLIYYSQIVNDFQKGDIAEGYSVSREKKESFPLTVTSAQKNPTAFYLCASSIGAGSYEQYFGPGTRLTVT.

The gene calls are TRBV30 and TRBJ1-5; 7 positions agree with TRBD1. Trimming removed 1 base from V and 6 bases from J; junction bases left unmatched: 15. This CDR3 has 17 residues. The germline V gene has CDR1 GTSNPN and CDR2 SVGIG (reference sequence). CDR3 protein: CAWSEKRTGGVSQPQHF. The CDR3 DNA is TGTGCCTGGAGTGAAAAAAGGACAGGAGGGGTGAGTCAGCCCCAGCATTTT.

This clonotype has a handful of counts. The chain recombines TRBV28 with TRBJ2-7; no definite D call. Germline V gene data show CDR1 as MDHEN and CDR2 as SYDVKM. V dropped 2 bases and J dropped 0 bases, with 11 bases sitting between them. The CDR3 has 15 amino acids. The CDR3: CASSLIYSDSYEQYF. The DNA for the CDR3 is TGTGCCAGCAGTTTAATCTACTCCGACTCCTACGAGCAGTACTTC.

In this sample, this clonotype turned up many times. This chain joins TRBV7-2 and TRBJ2-1, with D possibly being TRBD2 (6 bases). The germline CDR1 and CDR2 sequences are SGHTA and FQGNSA. With 5 bases removed from V and 8 bases from J, the gap between germline ends came to 19 bases. The CDR3 has 15 amino acids. DNA for the CDR3: TGTGCCAGCAGCCCGGAGGGCTACCGTGTCGATGAGCAGTTCTTC. Its translation is CASSPEGYRVDEQFF.

This clonotype has just a few counts. The chain has TRBV20-1 and TRBJ2-3; tentatively, D is TRBD2 (6 bases). This CDR3 spans 17 amino acids. The V gene's germline CDR1 is DFQATT and CDR2 SNEGSKA (reference sequence). V was shortened by 3 bases and J by 1 base, with 20 bases between the two germline ends. CDR3 in DNA: TGCAGTGCTAGGGACGCCGGCGGGACTCGACGCACAGATACGCAGTATTTT. It translates to CSARDAGGTRRTDTQYF.

In its sample, this clonotype was seen a few times. The chain joins TRBV19 to TRBJ2-1, with 12 positions matching TRBD1. The V and J ends lost 3 bases and 6 bases, in that order; junction bases with no gene match: 3. The CDR3 consists of 15 residues. CDR1 and CDR2 (germline): LNHDA, SQIVND (reference sequence). The CDR3, as DNA: TGTGCCAGTAGTATTGGGGACAGGGGGCTCAATGAGCAGTTCTTC. It translates to CASSIGDRGLNEQFF.

The chain uses TRBV4-1 and TRBJ2-3, with a tentative D call TRBD2 (5 bases). This CDR3 is 20 amino acids long. Trimming left V 0 bases short and J 0 bases short, with 22 bases between. CDR1 MGHRA and CDR2 YSYEKL come from the germline V gene. Here the CDR3 DNA reads TGCGCCAGCAGCCAAGAGCAAAAGACTACGTGGGTACCTAGCACAGATACGCAGTATTTT. Its protein is CASSQEQKTTWVPSTDTQYF.